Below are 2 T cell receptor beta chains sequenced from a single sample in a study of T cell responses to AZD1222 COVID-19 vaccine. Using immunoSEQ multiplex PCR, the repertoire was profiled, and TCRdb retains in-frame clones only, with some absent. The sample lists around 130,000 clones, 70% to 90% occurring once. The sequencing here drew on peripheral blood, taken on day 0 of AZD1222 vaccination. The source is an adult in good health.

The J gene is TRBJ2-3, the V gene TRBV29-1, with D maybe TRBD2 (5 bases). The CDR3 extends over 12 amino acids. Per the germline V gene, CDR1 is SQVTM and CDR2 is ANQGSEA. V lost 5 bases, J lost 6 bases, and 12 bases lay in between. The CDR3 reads CSVLRGGDTQYF. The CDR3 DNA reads TGCAGCGTTTTACGGGGTGGGGATACGCAGTATTTT.

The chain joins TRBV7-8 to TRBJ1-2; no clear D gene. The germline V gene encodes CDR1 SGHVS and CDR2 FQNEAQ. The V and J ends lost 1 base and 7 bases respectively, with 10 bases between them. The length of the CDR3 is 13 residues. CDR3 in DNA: TGTGCCAGCAGCTTAGTTAACGGTGCTGGCTACACCTTC. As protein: CASSLVNGAGYTF.